This T cell receptor beta chain was obtained from a study of T-cell memory formation after mild COVID-19. TCRdb used MiXCR to reprocess the 5' RACE reads, holding one entry per CDR3 protein. The table has about 340,000 distinct CDR3 sequences, around 14% seen once. Germline CDR1 MNHEY, CDR2 SVGEGT. The V gene lost 0 bases and the J gene lost 4 bases, with 13 bases spanning the gap. The CDR3 runs 17 residues. The sequencing sample was made of PBMCs or a T cell subset sorted from them (not recorded which). The clonotype was recovered from a man between 18 and 35 years old who had mild COVID-19 (a few samples of this study predate the infection). Cell type and time point are not known. The gene calls are TRBV6-2 or TRBV6-3 and TRBJ2-6, with D unresolved. The chain's CDR3 is CASSYSMKRAGANVLTF. CDR3 nucleotide sequence: TGTGCCAGCAGTTACTCGATGAAGCGCGCAGGGGCCAACGTCCTGACTTTC.